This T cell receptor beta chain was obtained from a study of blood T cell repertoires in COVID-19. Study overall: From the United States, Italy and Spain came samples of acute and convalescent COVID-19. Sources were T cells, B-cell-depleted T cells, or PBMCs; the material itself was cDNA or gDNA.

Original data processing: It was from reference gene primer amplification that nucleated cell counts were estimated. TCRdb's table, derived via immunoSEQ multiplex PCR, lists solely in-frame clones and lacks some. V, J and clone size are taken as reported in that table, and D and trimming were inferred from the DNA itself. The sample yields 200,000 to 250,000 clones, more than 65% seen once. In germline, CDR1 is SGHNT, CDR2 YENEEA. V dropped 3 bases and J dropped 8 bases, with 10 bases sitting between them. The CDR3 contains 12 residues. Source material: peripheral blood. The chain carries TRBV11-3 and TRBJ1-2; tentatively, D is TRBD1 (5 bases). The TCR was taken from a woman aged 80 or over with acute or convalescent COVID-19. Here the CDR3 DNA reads TGTGCCAGCAGCTTGAGGGGAGGCGGCTACACCTTC. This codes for CASSLRGGGYTF. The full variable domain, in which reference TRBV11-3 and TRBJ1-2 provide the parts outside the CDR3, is EAGVVQSPRYKIIEKKQPVAFWCNPISGHNTLYWYLQNLGQGPELLIRYENEEAVDDSQLPKDRFSAERLKGVDSTLKIQPAELGDSAVYLCASSLRGGGYTFGSGTRLTVV.